The T cell receptor (beta chain) described here comes from a study of T-cell memory formation after mild COVID-19. Study as a whole: Clusters of TCRs were largely donor specific. Study-wide findings and caveats: Chiefly within CM and EM were the contracting CD4+ clones; CD8+ ones were within EMRA.

There are a few counts of this clonotype. Antigen specificity is unknown. The CDR3 has 18 amino acids. The ends lost 5 bases at V and 0 bases at J; junction bases unmatched: 9. MiXCR, run by TCRdb on the 5' RACE reads, gives a single entry per CDR3 protein. This repertoire shows 450,000 to 650,000 distinct CDR3 sequences, about 20% found once; its top ten account for around 8.4%. Sequencing was done on a sample of PBMCs or a T cell subset sorted from them (not recorded which). The chain has TRBV12-3 or TRBV12-4 and TRBJ2-3; 12 bases fit TRBD2. This clonotype was obtained from an adult woman who had mild COVID-19 (a few samples of this study predate the infection). Cell type and time point are not known. CDR3 coding DNA: TGTGCCAGCAGTCCCGGACTAGCGGGGACCTATAGCACAGATACGCAGTATTTT. As protein: CASSPGLAGTYSTDTQYF.